This entry features one TCR beta chain sequence. This specimen belongs to a study of blood T cell repertoires in COVID-19. Study-level background: T cells, B-cell-depleted T cells, or PBMCs provided the cDNA or gDNA that served as material.

As handled by the study authors: Estimation of nucleated cell counts relied on the amplification of reference gene primers. Using immunoSEQ multiplex PCR, the repertoire was profiled, and TCRdb retains in-frame clones only, with some absent. The V and J calls and the clone size are those of that table, but D and trimming were determined from the DNA. In the table there are about 68,000 clones, approximately 86% of which are singletons. Source material: peripheral blood. This clonotype was obtained from a woman aged 55-69 years with acute or convalescent COVID-19.

Here the CDR3 DNA reads TGTGCCAGCAGCTCAGCCCCCGGGGGGTCTGGTCAGCCCCAGCATTTT. Translating it yields CASSSAPGGSGQPQHF. The J gene is TRBJ1-5, the V gene TRBV7-2; perhaps TRBD1 as D (5 bases). The CDR3 is 16 residues long. The germline CDR1 and CDR2 sequences are SGHTA and FQGNSA. V lost 4 bases to trimming and J lost 6 bases, with 19 bases between them.